This T cell receptor beta chain was identified in a study of T-cell memory formation after mild COVID-19. Turning to the study itself: The two donors had largely donor-specific TCR clusters.

From the 5' RACE reads, TCRdb called clonotypes with MiXCR, one entry per CDR3 protein. The table lists approximately 210,000 distinct CDR3 sequences, 10% of them singletons. V lost 8 bases and J 0 bases, leaving 7 bases between the germline ends. This CDR3 contains 13 residues. Looked up from germline, CDR1 is KGHDR and CDR2 is SFDVKD. This clonotype appeared many times. Antigen: not known. Study-wide results and limits: The second-wave clones peaking on day 37 were not confirmed as SARS-CoV-2-specific. In pre-infection memory, a portion of responding clones appeared, which suggested that cross-reactive memory joined. A second wave expanding day 15 to 37 was CD4+-biased; contracting clones were balanced.

This chain uses TRBV24-1 with TRBJ2-4; D perhaps matches TRBD1 (5 bases). The material sequenced was PBMCs or a T cell subset sorted from them (not recorded which). This receptor was taken from a man in his late teens or twenties who had mild COVID-19 (a few samples of this study predate the infection). Cell type and time point are not known. The CDR3 is CATIRGAKNIQYF. The CDR3 coding sequence is TGTGCCACCATAAGGGGAGCCAAAAACATTCAGTACTTC.